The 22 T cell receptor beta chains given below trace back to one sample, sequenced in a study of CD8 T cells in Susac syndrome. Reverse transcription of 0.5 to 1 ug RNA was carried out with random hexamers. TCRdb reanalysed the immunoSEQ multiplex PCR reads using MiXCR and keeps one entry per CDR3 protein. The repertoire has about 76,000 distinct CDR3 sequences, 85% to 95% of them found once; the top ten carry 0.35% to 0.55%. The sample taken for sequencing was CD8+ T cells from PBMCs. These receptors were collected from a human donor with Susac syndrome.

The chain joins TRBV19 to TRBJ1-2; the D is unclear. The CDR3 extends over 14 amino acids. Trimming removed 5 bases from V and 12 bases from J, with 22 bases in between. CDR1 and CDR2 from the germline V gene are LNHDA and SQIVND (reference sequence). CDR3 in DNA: TGTGCCAGTAGTGTTACCGACCACCCCGGACTCCACACCTTC. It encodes CASSVTDHPGLHTF.

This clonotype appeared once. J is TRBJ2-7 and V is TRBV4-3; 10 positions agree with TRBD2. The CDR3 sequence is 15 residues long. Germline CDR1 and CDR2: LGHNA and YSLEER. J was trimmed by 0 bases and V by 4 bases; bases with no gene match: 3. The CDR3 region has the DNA TGCGCCAGCAGCCGTGGACTAGCGGCCTCCTACGAGCAGTACTTC. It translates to CASSRGLAASYEQYF.

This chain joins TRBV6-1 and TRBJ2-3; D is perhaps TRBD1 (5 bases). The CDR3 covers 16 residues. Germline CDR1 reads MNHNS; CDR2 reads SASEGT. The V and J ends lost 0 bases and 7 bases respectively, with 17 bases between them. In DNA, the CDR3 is TGTGCCAGCAGTGAAGCCTCCCAGGGCCTTCGAAATACGCAGTATTTT. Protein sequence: CASSEASQGLRNTQYF.

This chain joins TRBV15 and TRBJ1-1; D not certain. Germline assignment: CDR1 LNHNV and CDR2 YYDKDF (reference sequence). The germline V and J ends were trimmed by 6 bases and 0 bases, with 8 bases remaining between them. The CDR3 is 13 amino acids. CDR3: CATRQVMNTEAFF. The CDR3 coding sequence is TGTGCCACCAGGCAGGTCATGAACACTGAAGCTTTCTTT. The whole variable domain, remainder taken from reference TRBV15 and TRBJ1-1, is DAMVIQNPRYQVTQFGKPVTLSCSQTLNHNVMYWYQQKSSQAPKLLFHYYDKDFNNEADTPDNFQSRRPNTSFCFLDIRSPGLGDTAMYLCATRQVMNTEAFFGQGTRLTVV.

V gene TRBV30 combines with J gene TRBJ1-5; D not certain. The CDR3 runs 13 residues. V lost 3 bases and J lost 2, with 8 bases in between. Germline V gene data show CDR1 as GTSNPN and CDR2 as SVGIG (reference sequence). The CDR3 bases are TGTGCCTGGAGCGCGGACGGCAATCAGCCCCAGCATTTT. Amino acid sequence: CAWSADGNQPQHF.

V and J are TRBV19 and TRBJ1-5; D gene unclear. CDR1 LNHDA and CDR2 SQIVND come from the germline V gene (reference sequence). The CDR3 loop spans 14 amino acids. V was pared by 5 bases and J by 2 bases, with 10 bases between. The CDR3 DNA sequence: TGTGCCAGTAGTCAAATGGGTCGCAATCAGCCCCAGCATTTT. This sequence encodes CASSQMGRNQPQHF.

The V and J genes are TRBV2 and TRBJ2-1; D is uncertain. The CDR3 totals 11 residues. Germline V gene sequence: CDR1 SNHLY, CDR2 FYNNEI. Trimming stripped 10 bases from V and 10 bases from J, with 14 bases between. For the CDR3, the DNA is TGTGCCACCTCGCTCCGAGGAGAGCAGTTCTTC. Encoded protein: CATSLRGEQFF.

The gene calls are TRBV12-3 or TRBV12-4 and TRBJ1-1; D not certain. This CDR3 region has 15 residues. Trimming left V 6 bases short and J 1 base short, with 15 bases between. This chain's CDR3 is CASRPHGERNTEAFF. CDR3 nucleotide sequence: TGTGCCAGCAGGCCGCACGGGGAAAGGAACACTGAAGCTTTCTTT.

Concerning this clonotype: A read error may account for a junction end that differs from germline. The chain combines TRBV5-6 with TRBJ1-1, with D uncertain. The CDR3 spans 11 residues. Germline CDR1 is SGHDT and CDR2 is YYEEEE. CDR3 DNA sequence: TGTGCCAGCAGCTTGGGGGCCCTGCTTGTCTTT. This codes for CASSLGALLVF. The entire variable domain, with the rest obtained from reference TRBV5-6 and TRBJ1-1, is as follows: DAGVTQSPTHLIKTRGQQVTLRCSPKSGHDTVSWYQQALGQGPQFIFQYYEEEERQRGNFPDRFSGHQFPNYSSELNVNALLLGDSALYLCASSLGALLVFGQGTRLTVV.

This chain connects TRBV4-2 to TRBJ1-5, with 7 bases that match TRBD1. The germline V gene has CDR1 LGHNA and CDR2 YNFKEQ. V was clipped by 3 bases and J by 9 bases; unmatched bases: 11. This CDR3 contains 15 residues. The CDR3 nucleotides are TGTGCCAGCAGCCATGACCGGGACAGCTGGACGCCCCAGCATTTT. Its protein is CASSHDRDSWTPQHF.

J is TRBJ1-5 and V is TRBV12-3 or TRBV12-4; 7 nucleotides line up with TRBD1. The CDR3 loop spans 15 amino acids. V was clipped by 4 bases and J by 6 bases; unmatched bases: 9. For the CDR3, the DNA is TGTGCCAGCAGTTCGAACCGACAGGGTGGTCAGCCCCAGCATTTT. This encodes CASSSNRQGGQPQHF.

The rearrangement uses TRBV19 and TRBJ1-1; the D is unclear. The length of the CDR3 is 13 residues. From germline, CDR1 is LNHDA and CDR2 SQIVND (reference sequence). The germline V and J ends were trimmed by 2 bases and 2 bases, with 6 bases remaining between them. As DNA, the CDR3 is TGTGCCAGTAGTATACGCGGTAACACTGAAGCTTTCTTT. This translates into CASSIRGNTEAFF. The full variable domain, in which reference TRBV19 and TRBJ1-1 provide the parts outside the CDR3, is DGGITQSPKYLFRKEGQNVTLSCEQNLNHDAMYWYRQDPGQGLRLIYYSQIVNDFQKGDIAEGYSVSREKKESFPLTVTSAQKNPTAFYLCASSIRGNTEAFFGQGTRLTVV.

CDR3 residues: CASSLDREVTDTQYF. For the CDR3, the DNA is TGTGCCAGCAGCTTGGACAGGGAAGTCACAGATACGCAGTATTTT. The J gene is TRBJ2-3, the V gene TRBV5-6, with D maybe TRBD1 (6 bases). Between the trimmed V and J ends, which lost 0 bases and 2 bases, there was a span of 10 bases. CDR1 is SGHDT and CDR2 is YYEEEE in the germline V gene. This CDR3 spans 15 amino acids.

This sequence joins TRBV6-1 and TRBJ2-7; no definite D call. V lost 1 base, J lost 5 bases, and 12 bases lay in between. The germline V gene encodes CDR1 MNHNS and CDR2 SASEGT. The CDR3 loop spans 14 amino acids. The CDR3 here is CASSEGASVHEQYF. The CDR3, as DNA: TGTGCCAGCAGTGAAGGGGCATCTGTCCACGAGCAGTACTTC.

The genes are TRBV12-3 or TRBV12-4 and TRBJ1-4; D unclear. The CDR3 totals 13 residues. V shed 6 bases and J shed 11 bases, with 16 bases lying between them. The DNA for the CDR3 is TGTGCCAGCAGAGATGATAGGGCTTTGAAACTGTTTTTT. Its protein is CASRDDRALKLFF.

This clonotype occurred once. The chain's CDR3 is CASSRTDRGITGELFF. In DNA form, the CDR3 reads TGTGCCAGTAGTCGTACCGACAGGGGTATCACCGGGGAGCTGTTTTTT. The V and J genes are TRBV19 and TRBJ2-2; 8 positions match TRBD1. Germline V gene lookup returns CDR1 LNHDA and CDR2 SQIVND (reference sequence). The CDR3 spans 16 residues. The ends lost 5 bases at V and 4 bases at J; junction bases unmatched: 9.

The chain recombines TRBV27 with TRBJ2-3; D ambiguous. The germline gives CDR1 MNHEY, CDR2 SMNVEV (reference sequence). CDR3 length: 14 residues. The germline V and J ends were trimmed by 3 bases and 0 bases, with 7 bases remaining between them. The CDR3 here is CASSFDTSTDTQYF. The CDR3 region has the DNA TGTGCCAGCAGTTTCGATACTAGCACAGATACGCAGTATTTT.

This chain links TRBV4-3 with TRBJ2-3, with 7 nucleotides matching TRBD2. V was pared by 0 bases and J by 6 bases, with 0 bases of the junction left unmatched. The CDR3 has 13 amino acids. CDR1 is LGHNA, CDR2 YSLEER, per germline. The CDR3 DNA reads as TGCGCCAGCAGCCAAGACGGGGGGGATACGCAGTATTTT. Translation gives CASSQDGGDTQYF.

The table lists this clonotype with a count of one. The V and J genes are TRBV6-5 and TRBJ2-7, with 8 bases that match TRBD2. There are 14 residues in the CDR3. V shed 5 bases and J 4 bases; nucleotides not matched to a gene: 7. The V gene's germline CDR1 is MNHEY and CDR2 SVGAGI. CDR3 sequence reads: CASSVAGGSYEQYF. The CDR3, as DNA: TGTGCCAGCAGTGTTGCGGGGGGCTCGTACGAGCAGTACTTC.

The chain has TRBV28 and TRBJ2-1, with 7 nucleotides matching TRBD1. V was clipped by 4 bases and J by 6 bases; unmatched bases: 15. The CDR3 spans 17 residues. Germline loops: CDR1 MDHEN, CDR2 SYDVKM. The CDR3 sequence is CASSYLETGNIVNEQFF. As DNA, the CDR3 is TGTGCCAGCAGTTATCTCGAGACAGGGAACATAGTCAATGAGCAGTTCTTC. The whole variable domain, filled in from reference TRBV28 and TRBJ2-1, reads DVKVTQSSRYLVKRTGEKVFLECVQDMDHENMFWYRQDPGLGLRLIYFSYDVKMKEKGDIPEGYSVSREKKERFSLILESASTNQTSMYLCASSYLETGNIVNEQFFGPGTRLTVL.

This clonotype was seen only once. Written as DNA, the CDR3 is TGTGCCAGCAGCCCATTAGGCGCCGGCGAGCAGTACTTC. Translation gives CASSPLGAGEQYF. This chain connects TRBV11-2 to TRBJ2-7; no reliable D call. This CDR3 comprises 13 residues. Germline CDR1 reads SGHAT; CDR2 reads FQNNGV. The ends were cut back, 5 bases at V and 6 bases at J, with 14 bases in the middle. Filled out from reference TRBV11-2 and TRBJ2-7, the complete variable domain reads EAGVAQSPRYKIIEKRQSVAFWCNPISGHATLYWYQQILGQGPKLLIQFQNNGVVDDSQLPKDRFSAERLKGVDSTLKIQPAKLEDSAVYLCASSPLGAGEQYFGPGTRLTVT.

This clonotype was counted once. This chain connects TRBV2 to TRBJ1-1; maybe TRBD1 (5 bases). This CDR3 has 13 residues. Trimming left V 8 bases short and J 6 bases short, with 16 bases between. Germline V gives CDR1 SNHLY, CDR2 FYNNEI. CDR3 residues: CASRWGGTPEAFF. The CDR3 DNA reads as TGTGCCAGCCGCTGGGGCGGGACCCCTGAAGCTTTCTTT. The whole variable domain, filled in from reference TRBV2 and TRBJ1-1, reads EPEVTQTPSHQVTQMGQEVILRCVPISNHLYFYWYRQILGQKVEFLVSFYNNEISEKSEIFDDQFSVERPDGSNFTLKIRSTKLEDSAMYFCASRWGGTPEAFFGQGTRLTVV.